This T cell receptor (beta chain) was obtained from a study of identical twins. General observations from the study: There were fewer insertions in abundant cord blood beta clonotypes, but memory repertoires showed no such pattern. There was an excess of low generation probability in the out-of-frame alpha sequences that twins shared. The authors drew conclusions from cross-sectional statistical analysis rather than following the same donors.

V lost 2 bases and J lost 4, with 8 bases in between. The CDR3 totals 13 residues. CDR1 LGHNT and CDR2 FRNRAP come from the germline V gene. This clonotype was counted only a few times. Its target is not known. A single record per CDR3 protein comes from TCRdb applying MiXCR to the 5' RACE reads. The sample lists roughly 1.6 million distinct CDR3 sequences, more than 30% occurring once. The sample was cord blood. The chain uses TRBV12-5 and TRBJ1-1, with D hard to call. The receptor was derived from a newborn girl in good health. The CDR3 is CASGLLESTEAFF. The CDR3, as DNA: TGTGCTAGTGGTTTGCTCGAGAGCACTGAAGCTTTCTTT.